These T cell receptor beta chains were read from a single sample in a study of persistence of HIV-infected CD4 T cells. Profiling relied on immunoSEQ multiplex PCR, and the TCRdb table lists in-frame clones only, not all of them. The sample lists about 45,000 clones, approximately 90% occurring once. For these TCRs, the target antigens are not known. Sequencing used CD4+ T cells sorted from PBMCs after roughly 19-hour stimulation, obtained from a patient who received antiretroviral therapy. These receptors were taken from an adult woman with HIV who was CMV-seropositive. CDR3s include the opening cysteine and the closing phenylalanine or tryptophan. D genes are given only for firm matches. The listing skips clone size in some rows; elsewhere it reads once, few, many or a size class.

V: TRBV6-5; size: -; D: -; J: TRBJ1-1; CDR3: CASSSAGRNTEAFF; DNA: TGTGCCAGCAGTTCCGCCGGGAGAAACACTGAAGCTTTCTTT
V: TRBV6-2/TRBV6-3; size: -; D: -; J: TRBJ2-1; CDR3: CASSYSGSSYNEQFF; DNA: TGTGCCAGCAGTTACTCAGGAAGCTCCTACAATGAGCAGTTCTTC
V: TRBV19; size: -; D: TRBD1; J: TRBJ1-5; CDR3: CASSDRGGNQPQHF; DNA: TGTGCCAGTAGTGACAGGGGAGGCAATCAGCCCCAGCATTTT
V: TRBV24-1; size: -; D: -; J: TRBJ1-1; CDR3: CATRPDERTEAFF; DNA: TGTGCCACCAGACCCGACGAGAGGACTGAAGCTTTCTTT
V: TRBV3-1/TRBV3-2; size: few; D: -; J: TRBJ2-7; CDR3: CASSQASFEGSEQYF; DNA: TGTGCCAGCAGCCAAGCCAGTTTCGAAGGCTCCGAGCAGTACTTC
V: TRBV28; size: -; D: -; J: TRBJ1-5; CDR3: CASRRSNQPQHF; DNA: TGTGCCAGCAGGCGAAGCAATCAGCCCCAGCATTTT
V: TRBV6-5; size: -; D: -; J: TRBJ1-2; CDR3: CASRKQLYGYTF; DNA: TGTGCCAGCAGAAAACAGCTCTATGGCTACACCTTC
V: TRBV28; size: -; D: TRBD2; J: TRBJ2-7; CDR3: CASPPGREGPVYEQYF; DNA: TGTGCCAGCCCTCCGGGGCGGGAGGGCCCAGTTTACGAGCAGTACTTC
V: TRBV10-3; size: -; D: -; J: TRBJ2-1; CDR3: CAIRGGGNEQFF; DNA: TGTGCCATCAGGGGCGGAGGCAATGAGCAGTTCTTC
V: TRBV19; size: -; D: -; J: TRBJ1-5; CDR3: CASSIERGAGQPQHF; DNA: TGTGCCAGTAGTATAGAACGGGGGGCGGGTCAGCCCCAGCATTTT
V: TRBV12-3/TRBV12-4; size: -; D: -; J: TRBJ1-1; CDR3: CASSRQVNTEAFF; DNA: TGTGCCAGCAGTCGACAGGTGAACACTGAAGCTTTCTTT
V: TRBV27; size: -; D: TRBD1; J: TRBJ1-2; CDR3: CASKGAGGYTF; DNA: TGTGCCAGCAAGGGGGCAGGTGGCTACACCTTC
V: TRBV2; size: -; D: TRBD1; J: TRBJ2-7; CDR3: CASKEDRGSYEQYF; DNA: TGTGCCAGCAAGGAGGACAGGGGATCGTACGAGCAGTACTTC
V: TRBV2; size: -; D: -; J: TRBJ1-1; CDR3: CASSDRRGEAFF; DNA: TGTGCCAGCAGTGACCGGAGGGGTGAAGCTTTCTTT
V: TRBV2; size: -; D: -; J: TRBJ2-1; CDR3: CASSLAVEQFF; DNA: TGTGCCAGCAGTCTGGCGGTGGAGCAGTTCTTC
V: TRBV21-1; size: -; D: -; J: TRBJ1-4; CDR3: CARPTNEKLFF; DNA: TGTGCCAGGCCCACTAATGAAAAACTGTTTTTT
V: TRBV5-8; size: -; D: -; J: TRBJ1-1; CDR3: CASSLRPLMNTEAFF; DNA: TGTGCCAGCAGCTTGCGCCCACTAATGAACACTGAAGCTTTCTTT
V: TRBV18; size: -; D: TRBD2; J: TRBJ2-3; CDR3: CASSPPGLANSDTQYF; DNA: TGTGCCAGCTCACCACCGGGACTAGCGAATTCAGATACGCAGTATTTT
V: TRBV5-4; size: -; D: TRBD2; J: TRBJ2-5; CDR3: CASSFGLAQETQYF; DNA: TGTGCCAGCAGTTTCGGACTAGCCCAAGAGACCCAGTACTTC
V: TRBV4-3; size: -; D: -; J: TRBJ2-3; CDR3: CASSQGPGVTDTQYF; DNA: TGCGCCAGCAGCCAAGGGCCAGGGGTCACAGATACGCAGTATTTT
V: TRBV5-1; size: once; D: -; J: TRBJ1-6; CDR3: CASSLGSGNPNSPLHF; DNA: TGCGCCAGCAGCTTGGGGTCAGGGAACCCAAATTCACCCCTCCACTTT
V: TRBV27; size: -; D: TRBD2; J: TRBJ2-7; CDR3: CASSPGTSGRVVYF; DNA: TGTGCCAGCAGTCCCGGGACTAGCGGGAGGGTGGTGTACTTC
V: TRBV24-1; size: -; D: TRBD1; J: TRBJ2-1; CDR3: CATSDLRTGMDEQFF; DNA: TGTGCCACCAGTGATTTGAGGACAGGGATGGATGAGCAGTTCTTC
V: TRBV20-1; size: once; D: -; J: TRBJ1-1; CDR3: CSASKGRTEAFF; DNA: TGCAGTGCTAGTAAGGGTAGGACTGAAGCTTTCTTT
V: TRBV5-1; size: -; D: TRBD2; J: TRBJ2-5; CDR3: CASSFSGGAGETQYF; DNA: TGCGCCAGCAGCTTTAGCGGGGGGGCAGGGGAGACCCAGTACTTC
V: TRBV6-4; size: -; D: -; J: TRBJ1-2; CDR3: CASSDSAGYYGYTF; DNA: TGTGCCAGCAGTGACTCGGCAGGGTACTATGGCTACACCTTC
V: TRBV5-5; size: -; D: -; J: TRBJ2-5; CDR3: CASSLDWRETQYF; DNA: TGTGCCAGCAGCTTGGACTGGAGGGAGACCCAGTACTTC
V: TRBV6-5; size: -; D: -; J: TRBJ2-7; CDR3: CASTTRGPLRQQYF; DNA: TGTGCCAGCACCACCAGGGGTCCACTACGACAGCAGTACTTC
V: TRBV10-3; size: -; D: -; J: TRBJ1-6; CDR3: CAISEQQGLRSSYNSPLHF; DNA: TGTGCCATCAGTGAGCAACAGGGTCTTAGGAGCTCCTATAATTCACCCCTCCACTTT
V: TRBV10-3; size: -; D: TRBD1; J: TRBJ2-7; CDR3: CATGTGGREQYF; DNA: TGTGCCACCGGGACAGGGGGCCGGGAGCAGTACTTC
V: TRBV15; size: -; D: -; J: TRBJ2-3; CDR3: CATSRNRGVPDTQYF; DNA: TGTGCCACCAGCAGGAATAGGGGGGTCCCAGATACGCAGTATTTT